This T cell receptor (beta chain) is drawn from a study of T cell repertoires in cytomegalovirus infection. Findings and caveats of the study: CMV-specific TCR beta clonotypes restricted by HLA-C were the ones dominating the ex vivo response.

Trimming cost V 4 bases and J 3 bases, with 17 bases left between them. The CDR3 contains 16 residues. Germline CDR1 reads SGHRS; CDR2 reads YFSETQ. TCRdb re-analysed the reads in MiXCR, keeping a single row per CDR3 protein. Among about 920,000 distinct CDR3 sequences listed, 30% to 40% were seen once. About this clonotype: No antigen is known for it.

The starting material was cultured CD8+ T cells from PBMCs, obtained from culture after CMV antigen stimulation. The clonotype originates from a human donor in good health (CMV status not recorded). Some clones in this sample may be carry-over from other donors' samples. V and J are TRBV5-1 and TRBJ2-1; unclear D gene. CDR3 protein: CASSPNRNYDYNEQFF. The CDR3 DNA follows: TGCGCCAGCAGCCCGAACAGAAATTATGACTACAATGAGCAGTTCTTC. Supplemented by reference TRBV5-1 and TRBJ2-1, the full variable domain reads KAGVTQTPRYLIKTRGQQVTLSCSPISGHRSVSWYQQTPGQGLQFLFEYFSETQRNKGNFPGRFSGRQFSNSRSEMNVSTLELGDSALYLCASSPNRNYDYNEQFFGPGTRLTVL.